One sample yielded the 14 T cell receptor beta chains listed below, sequenced in a study of blood T cell repertoires in COVID-19 (TCRdb year 2020). The library was prepared using the immunoSEQ multiplex PCR assay. Held by TCRdb, this immuneACCESS table contains in-frame sequences only and omits some clones. Under half of the omission traces to an unresolved V gene where checked; the cause of the rest is unknown. This sample lists about 52,000 clones; roughly 83% were detected once. Clones ranked in the top ten supply approximately 25% of the sample. The sample was peripheral blood. The receptors derive from an elderly woman with acute or convalescent COVID-19.

The chain employs TRBV19 and TRBJ2-7, with D perhaps TRBD1 (5 bases). V lost 3 bases to trimming and J lost 7 bases, with 10 bases between them. The V gene's germline CDR1 is LNHDA and CDR2 SQIVND (reference sequence). This CDR3 is built from 12 residues. The CDR3 is CASSIQGGEQYV. In nucleotides, the CDR3 is TGTGCCAGTAGTATCCAGGGCGGAGAGCAGTACGTC.

This chain links TRBV11-3 with TRBJ2-7, with unresolved D. V lost 4 bases and J 4 bases, leaving 17 bases between the germline ends. The CDR3 is 15 amino acids. Germline V gene sequence: CDR1 SGHNT, CDR2 YENEEA. DNA of the CDR3: TGTGCCAGCAGCTCCACCAACCCCGTAGTATACGAGCAGTACTTC. This sequence encodes CASSSTNPVVYEQYF. Together with reference TRBV11-3 and TRBJ2-7, the CDR3 gives the full variable domain: EAGVVQSPRYKIIEKKQPVAFWCNPISGHNTLYWYLQNLGQGPELLIRYENEEAVDDSQLPKDRFSAERLKGVDSTLKIQPAELGDSAVYLCASSSTNPVVYEQYFGPGTRLTVT.

The rearrangement links TRBV14 to TRBJ1-2; D gene unclear. The CDR3 totals 13 residues. Trimming removed 1 base at V and 0 bases at J, with 3 bases between. Germline V lookup: CDR1 SGHDN, CDR2 FVKESK. Here the CDR3 reads CASSQVANYGYTF. CDR3 nucleotide sequence: TGTGCCAGCAGCCAAGTAGCTAACTATGGCTACACCTTC. The full variable domain, its missing parts supplied by reference TRBV14 and TRBJ1-2, is EAGVTQFPSHSVIEKGQTVTLRCDPISGHDNLYWYRRVMGKEIKFLLHFVKESKQDESGMPNNRFLAERTGGTYSTLKVQPAELEDSGVYFCASSQVANYGYTFGSGTRLTVV.

This chain's CDR3 is CAISEPGSNQPQHF. As DNA, the CDR3 is TGTGCCATCAGTGAGCCGGGAAGTAATCAGCCCCAGCATTTT. The rearrangement joins TRBV10-3 to TRBJ1-5; D is ambiguous. This CDR3 is built from 14 residues. The germline gives CDR1 ENHRY, CDR2 SYGVKD. V was cut by 2 bases and J by 4 bases, with 9 bases left in between.

This chain connects TRBV5-1 to TRBJ2-1; 11 bases fit TRBD2. Germline V CDR1 and CDR2: SGHRS, YFSETQ. CDR3 length equals 16 residues. Losses at the gene ends were 4 bases for V and 3 bases for J; bases not matched to a gene: 6. The CDR3 coding sequence is TGCGCCAGCAGCCTTGGGACTAGCGGCATCTACAATGAGCAGTTCTTC. Translated: CASSLGTSGIYNEQFF.

The genes are TRBV6-5 and TRBJ1-2; TRBD1 matches at 10 bases. Per the germline V gene, CDR1 is MNHEY and CDR2 is SVGAGI. With 6 bases clipped from V and 5 bases from J, the junction kept 9 bases outside the gene matches. This CDR3 comprises 15 residues. CDR3 bases: TGTGCCAGCAGGATTCGGGACAGGGGTGGATATGGCTACACCTTC. Amino acids: CASRIRDRGGYGYTF.

This chain links TRBV5-5 with TRBJ1-5, with TRBD1 matching over 8 bases. J gave up 3 bases and V 4 bases, and 9 bases lay outside the gene matches. The CDR3 loop spans 16 amino acids. Germline assignment: CDR1 SGHKS and CDR2 YYEKEE (reference sequence). CDR3 loop: CASSPTGERYNQPQHF. CDR3 DNA sequence: TGTGCCAGCAGCCCGACAGGGGAGAGGTACAATCAGCCCCAGCATTTT.

The V and J genes are TRBV6-1 and TRBJ1-6; D is uncertain. The germline gives CDR1 MNHNS, CDR2 SASEGT. The CDR3 has 13 amino acids. Trimming cost V 1 base and J 10 bases, with 8 bases left between them. This chain's CDR3 is CASSEGFGSPLHF. In nucleotides, the CDR3 is TGTGCCAGCAGTGAAGGTTTCGGGTCACCCCTCCACTTT.

V is TRBV30 and J is TRBJ2-2, with TRBD1 identical over 9 bases. CDR3 size: 15 residues. The germline V gene encodes CDR1 GTSNPN and CDR2 SVGIG (reference sequence). With V trimmed by 3 bases and J by 1 base, 3 bases remained unmatched. The CDR3 is CAWRRQGVNTGELFF. Here the CDR3 DNA reads TGTGCCTGGAGAAGACAGGGGGTGAACACCGGGGAGCTGTTTTTT.

The CDR3 is CASSLASSGNTIYF. CDR3 sequence (DNA): TGCGCCAGCAGCTTGGCGAGCTCTGGAAACACCATATATTTT. The rearrangement uses TRBV5-1 and TRBJ1-3; no definite D call. The CDR3 is made up of 14 amino acids. Germline CDR1 reads SGHRS; CDR2 reads YFSETQ. V was shortened by 0 bases and J by 0 bases, with 4 bases between the two germline ends.

The chain recombines TRBV19 with TRBJ1-1, with 8 nucleotides matching TRBD1. From germline, CDR1 is LNHDA and CDR2 SQIVND (reference sequence). V shed 6 bases, J shed 10 bases, and the junction held 10 bases outside the gene matches. This CDR3 comprises 13 residues. DNA for the CDR3: TGTGCCAGTAGCCTCGACAGGGGAAGGGGAGCTTTCTTT. Amino acids: CASSLDRGRGAFF.

Only a few counts were recorded for this clone. The chain uses TRBV3-1 (or the pseudogene TRBV3-2) and TRBJ1-3; tentative D call: TRBD1 (5 bases). Per the germline V gene, CDR1 is LGHDT and CDR2 is YNNKEL (reference sequence). The CDR3 sequence is 14 residues long. Trimming pared 9 bases from V and 0 bases from J, leaving 12 bases between. The CDR3 spells CASQDSYSGNTIYF. As DNA, the CDR3 is TGTGCCAGTCAAGACAGCTACTCTGGAAACACCATATATTTT.

The chain uses TRBV10-3 and TRBJ1-5, with a tentative D call TRBD1 (5 bases). This CDR3 contains 16 residues. The germline gives CDR1 ENHRY, CDR2 SYGVKD. Trimming took 3 bases from V and 4 from J, leaving 16 bases between them. CDR3 bases: TGTGCCATCAGTGACCAGACAGACCCGAGGAATCAGCCCCAGCATTTT. It specifies CAISDQTDPRNQPQHF.

This chain joins TRBV5-4 and TRBJ2-3; 14 nucleotides align to TRBD2. CDR3 size: 16 residues. Germline V CDR1 and CDR2: SGHNT, YYREEE (reference sequence). J was trimmed by 5 bases and V by 5 bases; bases with no gene match: 7. The CDR3 protein is CASRMGTSGRGDTQYF. The CDR3 DNA is TGTGCCAGCAGAATGGGGACTAGCGGGAGAGGAGATACGCAGTATTTT. Together with reference TRBV5-4 and TRBJ2-3, the CDR3 gives the full variable domain: ETGVTQSPTHLIKTRGQQVTLRCSSQSGHNTVSWYQQALGQGPQFIFQYYREEENGRGNFPPRFSGLQFPNYSSELNVNALELDDSALYLCASRMGTSGRGDTQYFGPGTRLTVL.